A selection of T cell receptor beta chains follows, all from one sample in a study of cytomegalovirus exposure and HLA in healthy donors. Libraries were prepared by immunoSEQ multiplex PCR; TCRdb keeps only in-frame clonotypes and omits some of them. The sample lists approximately 140,000 clones; 75% to 85% were seen once. Source material: PBMCs. All receptors derive from a woman in her thirties or forties in good health and CMV-seronegative. CDR3s include the opening cysteine and the closing phenylalanine or tryptophan. A D gene is named only where the DNA matches it firmly. Some rows have no size entry. The others give once, few or many, or a class for an expanded clone.

V gene: TRBV18; clone size: -; D gene: -; J gene: TRBJ2-5; CDR3 protein: CASSRQSETQYF; CDR3 DNA: TGTGCCAGCTCACGACAAAGCGAGACCCAGTACTTC
V gene: TRBV6-1; clone size: -; D gene: -; J gene: TRBJ1-2; CDR3 protein: CASSEAADSGYTF; CDR3 DNA: TGTGCCAGCAGTGAAGCGGCGGACTCTGGCTACACCTTC
V gene: TRBV27; clone size: -; D gene: -; J gene: TRBJ2-5; CDR3 protein: CASRRASATQETQYF; CDR3 DNA: TGTGCCAGCAGGCGGGCCTCGGCGACCCAAGAGACCCAGTACTTC
V gene: TRBV19; clone size: -; D gene: TRBD1; J gene: TRBJ1-1; CDR3 protein: CASTRDRGPTFLNTEAFF; CDR3 DNA: TGTGCCAGTACCCGGGACAGGGGGCCAACTTTCTTGAACACTGAAGCTTTCTTT
V gene: TRBV7-9; clone size: -; D gene: -; J gene: TRBJ1-4; CDR3 protein: CASSLGRGNEKLFF; CDR3 DNA: TGTGCCAGCAGCCTCGGGAGGGGTAATGAAAAACTGTTTTTT
V gene: TRBV4-1; clone size: once; D gene: -; J gene: TRBJ2-3; CDR3 protein: CASSQDFAGAATADTQYF; CDR3 DNA: TGCGCCAGCAGCCAAGACTTTGCGGGGGCCGCAACCGCAGATACGCAGTATTTT
V gene: TRBV6-1; clone size: -; D gene: TRBD1; J gene: TRBJ1-1; CDR3 protein: CASSSGQAYTEAFF; CDR3 DNA: TGTGCCAGCAGTTCGGGACAGGCGTATACTGAAGCTTTCTTT
V gene: TRBV6-1; clone size: -; D gene: TRBD2; J gene: TRBJ2-1; CDR3 protein: CASSVVIAGGMDEQFF; CDR3 DNA: TGTGCCAGCAGTGTCGTGATAGCGGGGGGGATGGATGAGCAGTTCTTC
V gene: TRBV5-6; clone size: -; D gene: -; J gene: TRBJ2-7; CDR3 protein: CASSLDYYEQYF; CDR3 DNA: TGTGCCAGCAGCTTGGACTACTACGAGCAGTACTTC
V gene: TRBV14; clone size: few; D gene: -; J gene: TRBJ1-6; CDR3 protein: CASSGGSNNSPLHF; CDR3 DNA: TGTGCCAGCAGTGGGGGCTCGAATAATTCACCCCTCCACTTT
V gene: TRBV6-1; clone size: many; D gene: -; J gene: TRBJ1-6; CDR3 protein: CASSDRENSPLHF; CDR3 DNA: TGTGCCAGCAGTGACAGGGAAAATTCACCCCTCCACTTT
V gene: TRBV5-4; clone size: -; D gene: TRBD2; J gene: TRBJ2-7; CDR3 protein: CASSQGLSSSYEQYF; CDR3 DNA: TGTGCCAGCAGCCAGGGACTATCCAGCTCCTACGAGCAGTACTTC
V gene: TRBV5-1; clone size: -; D gene: TRBD1; J gene: TRBJ2-1; CDR3 protein: CASRSGTGNNEQFF; CDR3 DNA: TGCGCCAGCAGGTCCGGGACAGGGAACAATGAGCAGTTCTTC
V gene: TRBV29-1; clone size: -; D gene: TRBD1; J gene: TRBJ2-5; CDR3 protein: CSAGTGIQETQYF; CDR3 DNA: TGCAGCGCGGGGACAGGGATACAAGAGACCCAGTACTTC
V gene: TRBV4-2; clone size: few; D gene: -; J gene: TRBJ1-4; CDR3 protein: CASSQGKGRGTNEKLFF; CDR3 DNA: TGTGCCAGCAGCCAAGGAAAGGGGCGGGGGACTAATGAAAAACTGTTTTTT
V gene: TRBV6-1; clone size: -; D gene: -; J gene: TRBJ1-2; CDR3 protein: CASSQRDRPNGYTF; CDR3 DNA: TGTGCCAGCAGTCAACGTGACAGGCCTAATGGCTACACCTTC
V gene: TRBV7-7; clone size: -; D gene: TRBD1; J gene: TRBJ2-7; CDR3 protein: CASSLGRGGGYEQYF; CDR3 DNA: TGTGCTAGCAGCTTAGGACGAGGGGGCGGCTACGAGCAGTACTTC
V gene: TRBV2; clone size: -; D gene: -; J gene: TRBJ2-5; CDR3 protein: CASILTQETQYF; CDR3 DNA: TGTGCCAGCATCCTAACTCAAGAGACCCAGTACTTC
V gene: TRBV19; clone size: -; D gene: -; J gene: TRBJ1-4; CDR3 protein: CASSISTTNEKLFF; CDR3 DNA: TGTGCCAGTAGTATTTCCACAACTAATGAAAAACTGTTTTTT
V gene: TRBV4-2; clone size: -; D gene: TRBD2; J gene: TRBJ2-7; CDR3 protein: CASSQDRTSGTYEQYF; CDR3 DNA: TGTGCCAGCAGCCAAGATAGGACTAGCGGAACCTACGAGCAGTACTTC
V gene: TRBV5-1; clone size: -; D gene: TRBD1; J gene: TRBJ1-1; CDR3 protein: CASSSGQGGFEAFF; CDR3 DNA: TGCGCCAGCAGCAGCGGACAGGGAGGTTTTGAAGCTTTCTTT
V gene: TRBV5-4; clone size: few; D gene: TRBD1; J gene: TRBJ1-1; CDR3 protein: CASSPAGQMNTEAFF; CDR3 DNA: TGTGCCAGCAGCCCCGCGGGACAGATGAACACTGAAGCTTTCTTT
V gene: TRBV7-9; clone size: -; D gene: -; J gene: TRBJ1-1; CDR3 protein: CASSLVIGITEAFF; CDR3 DNA: TGTGCCAGCAGCTTAGTCATCGGTATTACTGAAGCTTTCTTT
V gene: TRBV9; clone size: -; D gene: -; J gene: TRBJ2-6; CDR3 protein: CASSVDGSSGANVLTF; CDR3 DNA: TGTGCCAGCAGCGTAGACGGTTCCTCTGGGGCCAACGTCCTGACTTTC
V gene: TRBV7-2; clone size: -; D gene: -; J gene: TRBJ2-7; CDR3 protein: CASSYFSYEQYF; CDR3 DNA: TGTGCCAGCAGTTACTTCTCCTACGAGCAGTACTTC
V gene: TRBV9; clone size: -; D gene: -; J gene: TRBJ2-2; CDR3 protein: CASSVGTVSTGELFF; CDR3 DNA: TGTGCCAGCAGCGTAGGGACAGTCTCCACCGGGGAGCTGTTTTTT
V gene: TRBV5-1; clone size: -; D gene: -; J gene: TRBJ2-7; CDR3 protein: CASRSQTAGKEQYF; CDR3 DNA: TGCGCCAGCAGGTCCCAGACAGCCGGTAAAGAGCAGTACTTC
V gene: TRBV5-1; clone size: -; D gene: TRBD2; J gene: TRBJ2-3; CDR3 protein: CASSSSGRSTDTQYF; CDR3 DNA: TGCGCCAGCAGCTCGAGCGGGAGAAGCACAGATACGCAGTATTTT
V gene: TRBV2; clone size: -; D gene: TRBD1; J gene: TRBJ2-5; CDR3 protein: CASTLGTGVETQYF; CDR3 DNA: TGTGCCAGCACCCTCGGGACAGGGGTAGAGACCCAGTACTTC
V gene: TRBV27; clone size: once; D gene: -; J gene: TRBJ2-6; CDR3 protein: CASRGHTSSGANVLTF; CDR3 DNA: TGTGCCAGCAGGGGGCACACCTCCTCTGGGGCCAACGTCCTGACTTTC
V gene: TRBV7-2; clone size: few; D gene: -; J gene: TRBJ1-1; CDR3 protein: CASSLPRVKAEAFF; CDR3 DNA: TGTGCCAGCAGCTTACCGAGGGTGAAAGCTGAAGCTTTCTTT
V gene: TRBV25-1; clone size: -; D gene: -; J gene: TRBJ1-4; CDR3 protein: CASSDRGYGEKLFF; CDR3 DNA: TGTGCCAGCAGTGACAGGGGTTATGGTGAAAAACTGTTTTTT
V gene: TRBV5-1; clone size: -; D gene: TRBD1; J gene: TRBJ1-5; CDR3 protein: CASSPTGVQPQHF; CDR3 DNA: TGCGCCAGCAGCCCGACAGGGGTGCAGCCCCAGCATTTT
V gene: TRBV7-9; clone size: -; D gene: -; J gene: TRBJ2-7; CDR3 protein: CASSLTVHEQYF; CDR3 DNA: TGTGCCAGCAGCTTAACAGTCCACGAGCAGTACTTC
V gene: TRBV7-7; clone size: -; D gene: TRBD2; J gene: TRBJ2-1; CDR3 protein: CASSQGRVGLNEQFF; CDR3 DNA: TGTGCTAGCAGCCAAGGGAGGGTGGGGCTCAATGAGCAGTTCTTC
V gene: TRBV5-1; clone size: -; D gene: -; J gene: TRBJ2-7; CDR3 protein: CASTRGRADEQYF; CDR3 DNA: TGCGCCAGCACGAGAGGCAGGGCCGACGAGCAGTACTTC
V gene: TRBV4-1; clone size: -; D gene: TRBD2; J gene: TRBJ2-3; CDR3 protein: CASSQEASGGADTQYF; CDR3 DNA: TGCGCCAGCAGCCAAGAGGCTAGCGGGGGGGCAGATACGCAGTATTTT
V gene: TRBV4-3; clone size: -; D gene: -; J gene: TRBJ1-5; CDR3 protein: CASSQGGPGNQPQHF; CDR3 DNA: TGCGCCAGCAGCCAAGGGGGGCCGGGCAATCAGCCCCAGCATTTT
V gene: TRBV6-5; clone size: -; D gene: -; J gene: TRBJ2-3; CDR3 protein: CASSYSSSTDTQYF; CDR3 DNA: TGTGCCAGCAGTTATTCCTCTAGCACAGATACGCAGTATTTT
V gene: TRBV7-2; clone size: -; D gene: -; J gene: TRBJ1-3; CDR3 protein: CASSLVGGKVSGNTIYF; CDR3 DNA: TGTGCCAGCAGCTTAGTGGGAGGGAAGGTGTCCGGAAACACCATATATTTT
V gene: TRBV6-1; clone size: -; D gene: -; J gene: TRBJ2-7; CDR3 protein: CANGRDTNEQYF; CDR3 DNA: TGTGCCAACGGACGGGACACCAACGAGCAGTACTTC
V gene: TRBV7-2; clone size: -; D gene: -; J gene: TRBJ1-3; CDR3 protein: CASSLRMRVSGNTIYF; CDR3 DNA: TGTGCCAGCAGCTTACGTATGAGGGTCTCTGGAAACACCATATATTTT
V gene: TRBV4-3; clone size: -; D gene: TRBD1; J gene: TRBJ1-2; CDR3 protein: CASSLDDRGANYGYTF; CDR3 DNA: TGCGCCAGCAGCCTAGACGACAGGGGAGCTAACTATGGCTACACCTTC
V gene: TRBV2; clone size: once; D gene: TRBD1; J gene: TRBJ1-2; CDR3 protein: CASSDRGQSYGYTF; CDR3 DNA: TGTGCCAGCAGTGACAGGGGGCAATCCTATGGCTACACCTTC
V gene: TRBV7-9; clone size: -; D gene: TRBD2; J gene: TRBJ2-1; CDR3 protein: CASIGTSVRNEQFF; CDR3 DNA: TGTGCCAGCATAGGGACTAGCGTTCGGAATGAGCAGTTCTTC
V gene: TRBV5-1; clone size: -; D gene: TRBD1; J gene: TRBJ1-2; CDR3 protein: CASSQGEYGYTF; CDR3 DNA: TGCGCCAGCAGCCAGGGGGAGTATGGCTACACCTTC
V gene: TRBV6-5; clone size: few; D gene: TRBD1; J gene: TRBJ1-3; CDR3 protein: CASTRDRYSGNTIYF; CDR3 DNA: TGTGCCAGCACTCGGGACAGATACTCTGGAAACACCATATATTTT
V gene: TRBV4-3; clone size: -; D gene: -; J gene: TRBJ1-1; CDR3 protein: CASSPDPGQTTEAFF; CDR3 DNA: TGCGCCAGCAGCCCAGATCCGGGACAAACCACTGAAGCTTTCTTT
V gene: TRBV2; clone size: -; D gene: -; J gene: TRBJ1-2; CDR3 protein: CASSESEASYGYTF; CDR3 DNA: TGTGCCAGCAGTGAATCAGAGGCTTCCTATGGCTACACCTTC
V gene: TRBV18; clone size: -; D gene: TRBD1; J gene: TRBJ1-1; CDR3 protein: CASSFGQGAGTEAFF; CDR3 DNA: TGTGCCAGCTCATTCGGACAGGGGGCGGGGACTGAAGCTTTCTTT
V gene: TRBV6-6; clone size: -; D gene: TRBD1; J gene: TRBJ2-7; CDR3 protein: CASRGQASPYEQYF; CDR3 DNA: TGTGCCAGCAGGGGACAGGCCTCCCCCTACGAGCAGTACTTC
V gene: TRBV7-8; clone size: -; D gene: -; J gene: TRBJ2-1; CDR3 protein: CASSPAGTAGHNEQFF; CDR3 DNA: TGTGCCAGCAGCCCAGCCGGGACAGCGGGCCACAATGAGCAGTTCTTC
V gene: TRBV19; clone size: -; D gene: TRBD1; J gene: TRBJ2-2; CDR3 protein: CASSNIGDRSFGELFF; CDR3 DNA: TGTGCCAGTAGTAATATTGGGGACAGGAGTTTCGGGGAGCTGTTTTTT
V gene: TRBV28; clone size: -; D gene: TRBD1; J gene: TRBJ2-7; CDR3 protein: CASTPPGTGFHEQYF; CDR3 DNA: TGTGCCAGCACCCCTCCCGGGACAGGGTTCCACGAGCAGTACTTC